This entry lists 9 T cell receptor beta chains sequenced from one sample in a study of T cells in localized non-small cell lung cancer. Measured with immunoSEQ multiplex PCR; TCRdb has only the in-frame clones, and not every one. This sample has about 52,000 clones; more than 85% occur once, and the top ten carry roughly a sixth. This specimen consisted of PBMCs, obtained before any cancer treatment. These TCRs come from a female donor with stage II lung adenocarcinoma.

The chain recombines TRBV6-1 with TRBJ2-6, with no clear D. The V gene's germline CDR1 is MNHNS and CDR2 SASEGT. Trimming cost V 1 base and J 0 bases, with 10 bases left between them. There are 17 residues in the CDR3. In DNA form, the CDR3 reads TGTGCCAGCAGTGAAGGGATTTTTGGCTCTGGGGCCAACGTCCTGACTTTC. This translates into CASSEGIFGSGANVLTF.

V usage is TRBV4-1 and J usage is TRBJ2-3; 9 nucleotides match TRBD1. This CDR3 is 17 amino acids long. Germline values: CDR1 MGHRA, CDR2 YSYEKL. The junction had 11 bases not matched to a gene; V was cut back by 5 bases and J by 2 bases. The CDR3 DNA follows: TGCGCCAGCAGCTATGAACCGGGACAGGGCTCCACAGATACGCAGTATTTT. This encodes CASSYEPGQGSTDTQYF.

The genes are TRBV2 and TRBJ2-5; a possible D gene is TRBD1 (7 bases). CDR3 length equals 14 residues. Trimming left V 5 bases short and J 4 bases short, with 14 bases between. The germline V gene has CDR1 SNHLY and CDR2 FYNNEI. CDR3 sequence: CASSSNQGGETQYF. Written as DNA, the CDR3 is TGTGCCAGCAGTTCCAATCAGGGGGGAGAGACCCAGTACTTC.

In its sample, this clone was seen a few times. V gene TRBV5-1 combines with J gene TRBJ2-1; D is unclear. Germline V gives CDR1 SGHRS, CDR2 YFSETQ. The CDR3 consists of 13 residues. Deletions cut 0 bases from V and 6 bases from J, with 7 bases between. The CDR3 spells CASSLDSFNEQFF. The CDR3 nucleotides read TGCGCCAGCAGCTTGGACAGCTTCAATGAGCAGTTCTTC.

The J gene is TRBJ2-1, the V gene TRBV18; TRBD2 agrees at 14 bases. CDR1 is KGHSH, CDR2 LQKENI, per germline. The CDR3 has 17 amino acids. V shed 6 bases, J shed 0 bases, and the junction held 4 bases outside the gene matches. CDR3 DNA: TGTGCCAGCTCTAGGACTAGCGGGGGGAGCTCCTACAATGAGCAGTTCTTC. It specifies CASSRTSGGSSYNEQFF.

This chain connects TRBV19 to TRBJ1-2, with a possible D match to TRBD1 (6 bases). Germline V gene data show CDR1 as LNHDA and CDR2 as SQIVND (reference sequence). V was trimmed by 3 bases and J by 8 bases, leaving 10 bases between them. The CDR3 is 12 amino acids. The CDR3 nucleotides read TGTGCCAGTAGTATGACGGGGGCCGGCTACACCTTC. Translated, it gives CASSMTGAGYTF.

The DNA for the CDR3 is TGTGCCAGTAGTACGACAGGGGGCGAGAACACTGAAGCTTTCTTT. Protein product: CASSTTGGENTEAFF. The V call is TRBV19, the J call TRBJ1-1; 10 bases fit TRBD1. Germline loops: CDR1 LNHDA, CDR2 SQIVND (reference sequence). The CDR3 runs 15 residues. The trim removed 4 bases at V and 1 base at J, leaving 3 bases unmatched.

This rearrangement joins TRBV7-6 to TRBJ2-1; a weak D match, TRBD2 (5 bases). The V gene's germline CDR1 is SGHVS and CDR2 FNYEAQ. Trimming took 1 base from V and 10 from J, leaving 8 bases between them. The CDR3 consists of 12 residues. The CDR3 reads CASSLGGEEQFF. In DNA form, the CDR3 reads TGTGCCAGCAGCTTAGGGGGAGAGGAGCAGTTCTTC. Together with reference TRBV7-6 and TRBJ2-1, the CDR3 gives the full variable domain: GAGVSQSPRYKVTKRGQDVALRCDPISGHVSLYWYRQALGQGPEFLTYFNYEAQQDKSGLPNDRFSAERPEGSISTLTIQRTEQRDSAMYRCASSLGGEEQFFGPGTRLTVL.

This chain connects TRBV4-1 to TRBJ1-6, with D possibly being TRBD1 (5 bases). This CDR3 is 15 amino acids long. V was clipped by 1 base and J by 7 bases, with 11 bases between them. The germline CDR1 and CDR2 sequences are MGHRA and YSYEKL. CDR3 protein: CASSQADSDNSPLHF. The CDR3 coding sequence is TGCGCCAGCAGCCAAGCCGACAGTGACAATTCACCCCTCCACTTT.